The clone carrying this T cell receptor beta chain was observed a few times. What it binds is unknown. The sample is drawn from a study of human T cells and chemical hapten exposure. Study-level background: TCR yield per sample varied, mainly due to pooled library volumes. Notes on the study in general: TCRs above 1 in 1000 frequency did not change with DPC sensitization.

Unfractionated whole blood yielded the extracted total RNA. The library tagged individual cDNA molecules with unique molecular identifiers. In the source study's methods: A per-sample median of roughly 96,000 TCRs was observed, with a range of about 20,000 to 690,600. MiXCR was run by TCRdb on the 5' RACE reads, yielding one entry per CDR3 protein. The V and J calls follow TCRdb's processing rather than the paper's. This table has over 95,000 distinct CDR3 sequences, approximately 20% appearing once. This CDR3 is built from 15 residues. The germline CDR1 and CDR2 sequences are WSHSY and SAAADI. V shed 2 bases and J shed 2 bases, with 12 bases lying between them.

This rearrangement joins TRBV10-2 to TRBJ1-2; no clear D. This clonotype was sampled from a human donor in good health. CDR3 protein: CASSEVSGLNYGYTF. The CDR3 region has the DNA TGCGCCAGCAGTGAGGTTTCAGGCCTAAACTATGGCTACACCTTC.